This T cell receptor (beta chain) appears in the sequencing data of a study of tumor-infiltrating lymphocytes in oesophageal squamous cell carcinoma. One entry per CDR3 protein results from TCRdb running MiXCR on the PCR reads. The sample records 8,500 to 9,000 distinct CDR3 sequences, roughly two thirds being singletons. CDR3 length equals 13 residues. V and J are TRBV12-3 or TRBV12-4 and TRBJ2-3, with 7 positions matching TRBD2. The J call is uncertain, as TRBJ2-1 better fits the DNA end. The sequenced sample was esophageal tumor tissue. The source is a female donor with esophageal squamous cell carcinoma. In DNA form, the CDR3 reads TGTGCCAGCAGTAGGGGAGGGCAGAATGAGCAGTTCTTC. Its protein is CASSRGGQNEQFF.